This TCR beta chain originates from a study of shared clonotypes between healthy human individuals. Deep-level settings were used for running the assay. Here immunoSEQ multiplex PCR was the method, and the copy in TCRdb shows in-frame clones only, minus some. The sample holds around 580,000 clones; roughly 98% are singletons and the top ten take less than 0.35%. This CDR3 region has 15 residues. V lost 7 bases to trimming and J lost 4 bases, with 17 bases between them. Germline CDR1 reads SEHNR; CDR2 reads FQNEAQ (reference sequence). The naive CD8 fraction comprised CD45RO-negative cells positively selected for CCR7 and excluded terminally differentiated effector memory CD45RA+ cells. With regard to this clone: The antigen is unknown.

Findings and limits, study-wide: The authors expected sequencing depth to affect clonotype sharing among donors. Larger estimated richness was generally seen in naive subsets than in memory subsets. Sampling involved blood alone; tissue repertoires likely differ.

The receptor's source is a man in his thirties or forties in good health. The V gene is TRBV7-9, the J gene TRBJ2-1; perhaps TRBD2 as D (6 bases). The sample was naive CD8+ T cells sorted from blood. CDR3 loop: CASTKSGVYYNEQFF. DNA of the CDR3: TGTGCCAGCACCAAATCGGGAGTTTATTACAATGAGCAGTTCTTC. The entire variable domain, with the rest obtained from reference TRBV7-9 and TRBJ2-1, is as follows: DTGVSQNPRHKITKRGQNVTFRCDPISEHNRLYWYRQTLGQGPEFLTYFQNEAQLEKSRLLSDRFSAERPKGSFSTLEIQRTEQGDSAMYLCASTKSGVYYNEQFFGPGTRLTVL.